The 7 T cell receptor beta chains below all came from one sample that was sequenced in a study of T cells after posttransplantation cyclophosphamide. Busulfan-fludarabine conditioning, marrow transplant, and cyclophosphamide on days +3 and +4 were administered. Using immunoSEQ multiplex PCR, the repertoire was profiled, and TCRdb retains in-frame clones only, with some absent. Listed for the sample are some 3,300 clones, none seen a single time. The material sequenced was PBMCs, taken after allogeneic stem cell transplant with posttransplant cyclophosphamide. The receptors stem from a male patient in his 30s who received an allogeneic stem cell transplant from a related donor, was CMV-positive, and had acute GVHD only. Part of the T cells may come from the graft donor.

This clone was observed at least ten times. The rearrangement uses TRBV29-1 and TRBJ2-3; D is perhaps TRBD2 (5 bases). Germline V gives CDR1 SQVTM, CDR2 ANQGSEA. The V and J ends lost 4 bases and 5 bases respectively, with 16 bases between them. The CDR3 runs to 14 residues. The CDR3 loop reads CSVVAGVAGDTQYF. CDR3 DNA: TGCAGCGTTGTAGCCGGGGTTGCGGGAGATACGCAGTATTTT.

This clone was recorded at least ten times. The rearrangement joins TRBV19 to TRBJ2-7, with 9 bases fitting TRBD1. The germline V gene has CDR1 LNHDA and CDR2 SQIVND (reference sequence). The CDR3 sequence is 16 residues long. The V gene end was trimmed by 5 bases and the J gene end by 5 bases; junction bases not matched to a gene: 13. The CDR3 sequence: CASSVQGAARIHEQYF. In nucleotides, the CDR3 is TGTGCCAGTAGTGTACAGGGGGCGGCTCGTATCCACGAGCAGTACTTC.

The sample holds many counts of this clone. The gene calls are TRBV9 and TRBJ1-6; D unresolved. V was cut by 2 bases and J by 7 bases, with 7 bases left in between. Per germline, CDR1 SGDLS and CDR2 YYNGEE. This CDR3 has 13 amino acids. This chain's CDR3 is CASSVGMNSPLHF. CDR3 bases: TGTGCCAGCAGCGTTGGCATGAATTCACCCCTCCACTTT.

This clone came up many times. The chain links TRBV4-3 to TRBJ2-7, with 7 bases identical to TRBD2. The CDR3 totals 14 residues. Trimming took 3 bases from V and 6 from J; bases not matched to a gene: 8. Germline V gives CDR1 LGHNA, CDR2 YSLEER. CDR3 sequence: CASSQLDGTTEQYF. CDR3 DNA sequence: TGCGCCAGCAGCCAGTTGGACGGGACTACCGAGCAGTACTTC.

This clone ranks as medium-sized (0.01 to 0.1%). The chain carries TRBV5-4 and TRBJ1-3; D perhaps matches TRBD1 (6 bases). The CDR3 length is 15 residues. Germline V lookup: CDR1 SGHNT, CDR2 YYREEE (reference sequence). Trimming removed 4 bases from V and 2 bases from J, with 13 bases in between. The CDR3 DNA reads TGTGCCAGCAGCGATTCAGGGGTTCCTGGAAACACCATATATTTT. Protein: CASSDSGVPGNTIYF.

Relative to its sample, this clone is medium-sized. The chain has TRBV5-1 and TRBJ2-1; 10 nucleotides match TRBD2. This CDR3 has 17 residues. Germline trimming cut 1 base from V and 3 bases from J; bases unmatched to any gene: 7. Germline values: CDR1 SGHRS, CDR2 YFSETQ. The DNA for the CDR3 is TGCGCCAGCAGCTTGTCCGGGACTAGCGATTTCTACAATGAGCAGTTCTTC. Residues: CASSLSGTSDFYNEQFF.

The sample holds many counts of this clone. The chain links TRBV6-2 or TRBV6-3 to TRBJ2-5; 12 bases line up with TRBD1. CDR1 is MNHEY and CDR2 is SVGEGT in the germline V gene. The junction had 6 bases not matched to a gene; V was cut back by 5 bases and J by 5 bases. This CDR3 region has 15 residues. The CDR3 DNA follows: TGTGCCAGCAGTAAGGGACAGGGGGCTGGTGAGACCCAGTACTTC. It translates to CASSKGQGAGETQYF.